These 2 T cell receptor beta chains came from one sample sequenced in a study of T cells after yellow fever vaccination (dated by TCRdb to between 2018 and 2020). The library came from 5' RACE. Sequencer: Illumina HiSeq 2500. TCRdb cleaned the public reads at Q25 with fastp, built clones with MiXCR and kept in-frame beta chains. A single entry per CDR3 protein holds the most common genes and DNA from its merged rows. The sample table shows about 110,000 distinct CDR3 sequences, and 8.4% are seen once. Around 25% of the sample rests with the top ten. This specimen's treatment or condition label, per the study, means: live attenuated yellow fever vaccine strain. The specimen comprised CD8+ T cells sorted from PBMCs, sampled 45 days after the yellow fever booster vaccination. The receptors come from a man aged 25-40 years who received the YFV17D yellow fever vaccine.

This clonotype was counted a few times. CDR3 protein: CASRTPANSNEQFF. In DNA form, the CDR3 reads TGTGCCAGCAGAACACCGGCGAACTCGAATGAGCAGTTCTTC. The genes are TRBV28 and TRBJ2-1, with D uncertain. There are 14 residues in the CDR3. V was clipped by 6 bases and J by 7 bases, with 16 bases between them. The germline CDR1 and CDR2 sequences are MDHEN and SYDVKM.

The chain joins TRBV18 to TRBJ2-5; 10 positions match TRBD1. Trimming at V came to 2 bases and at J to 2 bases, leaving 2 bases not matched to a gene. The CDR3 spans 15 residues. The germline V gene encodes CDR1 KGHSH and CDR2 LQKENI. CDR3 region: CASSPVDRGQETQYF. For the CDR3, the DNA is TGTGCCAGCTCACCAGTGGACAGGGGGCAAGAGACCCAGTACTTC. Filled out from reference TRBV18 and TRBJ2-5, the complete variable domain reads NAGVMQNPRHLVRRRGQEARLRCSPMKGHSHVYWYRQLPEEGLKFMVYLQKENIIDESGMPKERFSAEFPKEGPSILRIQQVVRGDSAAYFCASSPVDRGQETQYFGPGTRLLVL.